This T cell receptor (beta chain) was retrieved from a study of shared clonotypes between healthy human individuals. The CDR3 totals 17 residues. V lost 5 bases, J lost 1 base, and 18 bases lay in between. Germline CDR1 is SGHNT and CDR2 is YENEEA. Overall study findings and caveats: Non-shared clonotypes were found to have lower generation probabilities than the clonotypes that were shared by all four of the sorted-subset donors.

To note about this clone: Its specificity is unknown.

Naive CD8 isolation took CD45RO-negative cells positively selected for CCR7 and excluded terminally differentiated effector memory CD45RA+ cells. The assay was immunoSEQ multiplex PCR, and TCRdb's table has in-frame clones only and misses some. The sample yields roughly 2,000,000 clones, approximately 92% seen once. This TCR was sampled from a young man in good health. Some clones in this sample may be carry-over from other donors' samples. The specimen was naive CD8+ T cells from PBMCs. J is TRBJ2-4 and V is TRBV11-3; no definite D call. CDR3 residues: CASSQDLGKVAKNIQYF. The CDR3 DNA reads TGTGCCAGCAGCCAGGACCTGGGCAAAGTTGCCAAAAACATTCAGTACTTC.